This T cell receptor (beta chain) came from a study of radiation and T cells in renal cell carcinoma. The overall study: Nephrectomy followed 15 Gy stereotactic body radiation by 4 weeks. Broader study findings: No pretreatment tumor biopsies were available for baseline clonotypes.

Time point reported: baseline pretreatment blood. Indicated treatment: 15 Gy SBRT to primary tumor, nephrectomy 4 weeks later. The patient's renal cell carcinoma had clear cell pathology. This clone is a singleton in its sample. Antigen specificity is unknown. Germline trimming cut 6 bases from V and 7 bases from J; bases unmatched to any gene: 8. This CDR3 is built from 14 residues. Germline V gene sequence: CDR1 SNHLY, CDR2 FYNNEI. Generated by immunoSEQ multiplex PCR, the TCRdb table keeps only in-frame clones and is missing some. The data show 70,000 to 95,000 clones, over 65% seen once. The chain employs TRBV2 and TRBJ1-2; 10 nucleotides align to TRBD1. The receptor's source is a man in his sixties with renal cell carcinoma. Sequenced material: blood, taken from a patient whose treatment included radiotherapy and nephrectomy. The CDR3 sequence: CASRGQGPIGGYTF. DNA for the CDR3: TGTGCCAGCAGGGGACAGGGGCCTATTGGTGGCTACACCTTC.